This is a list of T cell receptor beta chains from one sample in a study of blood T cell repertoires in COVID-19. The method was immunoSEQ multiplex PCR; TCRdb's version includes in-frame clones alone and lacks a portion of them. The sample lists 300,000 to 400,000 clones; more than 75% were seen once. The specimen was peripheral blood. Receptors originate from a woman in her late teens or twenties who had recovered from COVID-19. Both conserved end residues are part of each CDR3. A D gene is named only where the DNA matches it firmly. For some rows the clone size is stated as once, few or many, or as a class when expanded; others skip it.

cdr3_aa: CAWSRPSGVAFF
cdr3_nt: TGTGCCTGGAGTCGGCCCTCGGGTGTAGCTTTCTTT
d_call: -
clone_size: -
j_call: TRBJ1-1
cdr3_length: 12
v_call: TRBV30

cdr3_aa: CASSLEREGIYEQFF
cdr3_nt: TGCGCCAGCAGCTTAGAGCGGGAGGGCATTTATGAGCAGTTCTTC
d_call: TRBD2
clone_size: -
j_call: TRBJ2-1
cdr3_length: 15
v_call: TRBV5-1

cdr3_aa: CASRLLRGFGNTIYF
cdr3_nt: TGTGCCAGTAGGCTCCTGCGGGGGTTCGGAAACACCATATATTTT
d_call: -
clone_size: few
j_call: TRBJ1-3
cdr3_length: 15
v_call: TRBV19

cdr3_aa: CASSPVGQYNEAFF
cdr3_nt: TGCGCCAGCAGCCCCGTCGGACAGTATAATGAAGCTTTCTTT
d_call: -
clone_size: -
j_call: TRBJ1-1
cdr3_length: 14
v_call: TRBV4-1

cdr3_aa: CASSLSSGIGGYTF
cdr3_nt: TGTGCCAGCAGCTTAAGTTCAGGGATTGGGGGCTACACCTTC
d_call: -
clone_size: -
j_call: TRBJ1-2
cdr3_length: 14
v_call: TRBV7-9

cdr3_aa: CASSLVGGRTGELFF
cdr3_nt: TGTGCCAGCAGCTTAGTCGGGGGGCGTACCGGGGAGCTGTTTTTT
d_call: -
clone_size: -
j_call: TRBJ2-2
cdr3_length: 15
v_call: TRBV11-2

cdr3_aa: CATSSVYSNQPQHF
cdr3_nt: TGTGCCACCAGCAGTGTGTATAGCAATCAGCCCCAGCATTTT
d_call: -
clone_size: -
j_call: TRBJ1-5
cdr3_length: 14
v_call: TRBV15

cdr3_aa: CASSQGLDNEQFF
cdr3_nt: TGCGCCAGCAGCCAGGGACTAGACAATGAGCAGTTCTTC
d_call: TRBD2
clone_size: many
j_call: TRBJ2-1
cdr3_length: 13
v_call: TRBV4-3

cdr3_aa: CASSLAPDSSYNEQFF
cdr3_nt: TGTGCCAGCAGCTTAGCCCCGGACAGTTCCTACAATGAGCAGTTCTTC
d_call: -
clone_size: -
j_call: TRBJ2-1
cdr3_length: 16
v_call: TRBV11-2

cdr3_aa: CASSLGPINEQFF
cdr3_nt: TGTGCCAGCAGCTTGGGGCCGATTAATGAGCAGTTCTTC
d_call: -
clone_size: -
j_call: TRBJ2-1
cdr3_length: 13
v_call: TRBV5-5

cdr3_aa: CASSQGGLAGEGLTDTQYF
cdr3_nt: TGCGCCAGCAGCCAAGGGGGACTAGCGGGAGAAGGTTTGACAGATACGCAGTATTTT
d_call: TRBD2
clone_size: -
j_call: TRBJ2-3
cdr3_length: 19
v_call: TRBV4-1

cdr3_aa: CASSERGSWTGELFF
cdr3_nt: TGTGCCAGCAGTGAAAGAGGGTCTTGGACCGGGGAGCTGTTTTTT
d_call: -
clone_size: -
j_call: TRBJ2-2
cdr3_length: 15
v_call: TRBV25-1

cdr3_aa: CASSLPGTGLAAAFF
cdr3_nt: TGTGCCAGCAGCCTTCCCGGGACAGGGTTAGCAGCAGCTTTCTTT
d_call: TRBD1
clone_size: -
j_call: TRBJ1-1
cdr3_length: 15
v_call: TRBV5-5

cdr3_aa: CASSVGAGTASRRISEDTQYF
cdr3_nt: TGTGCCAGCAGCGTGGGGGCGGGGACAGCCTCAAGGCGGATTTCCGAAGATACGCAGTATTTT
d_call: -
clone_size: -
j_call: TRBJ2-3
cdr3_length: 21
v_call: TRBV9

cdr3_aa: CASAPRRSGRSYNEQFF
cdr3_nt: TGTGCCAGCGCTCCCCGCCGGAGCGGGAGGTCCTACAATGAGCAGTTCTTC
d_call: TRBD2
clone_size: -
j_call: TRBJ2-1
cdr3_length: 17
v_call: TRBV7-9

cdr3_aa: CAWSVRGSNTEAFF
cdr3_nt: TGTGCCTGGAGTGTACGGGGGTCGAACACTGAAGCTTTCTTT
d_call: -
clone_size: -
j_call: TRBJ1-1
cdr3_length: 14
v_call: TRBV30

cdr3_aa: CASSPNGTGGLYNEQFF
cdr3_nt: TGTGCCAGCAGCCCTAACGGGACAGGAGGGCTCTACAATGAGCAGTTCTTC
d_call: -
clone_size: once
j_call: TRBJ2-1
cdr3_length: 17
v_call: TRBV21-1

cdr3_aa: CASVPLEGLVTEAFF
cdr3_nt: TGCGCCAGCGTCCCCCTAGAGGGACTTGTCACTGAAGCTTTCTTT
d_call: -
clone_size: -
j_call: TRBJ1-1
cdr3_length: 15
v_call: TRBV10-2

cdr3_aa: CASSPRQGRTEAFF
cdr3_nt: TGTGCCAGCAGCCCTAGACAGGGTCGCACTGAAGCTTTCTTT
d_call: TRBD1
clone_size: -
j_call: TRBJ1-1
cdr3_length: 14
v_call: TRBV11-3

cdr3_aa: CASSYSPRNYGYTF
cdr3_nt: TGTGCCAGCAGTTACAGCCCCCGAAACTATGGCTACACCTTC
d_call: -
clone_size: -
j_call: TRBJ1-2
cdr3_length: 14
v_call: TRBV6-2/TRBV6-3

cdr3_aa: CAISVSCTDTQYF
cdr3_nt: TGTGCCATCAGTGTTTCCTGCACAGATACGCAGTATTTT
d_call: -
clone_size: -
j_call: TRBJ2-3
cdr3_length: 13
v_call: TRBV10-3

cdr3_aa: CASDMERENQPQHF
cdr3_nt: TGTGCCAGCGATATGGAGCGGGAGAATCAGCCCCAGCATTTT
d_call: -
clone_size: -
j_call: TRBJ1-5
cdr3_length: 14
v_call: TRBV5-8

cdr3_aa: CATSWDRARTEAFF
cdr3_nt: TGTGCCACCAGCTGGGACAGGGCCCGCACTGAAGCTTTCTTT
d_call: TRBD1
clone_size: -
j_call: TRBJ1-1
cdr3_length: 14
v_call: TRBV15

cdr3_aa: CASSFRGETRATNEKLFF
cdr3_nt: TGTGCCAGCAGCTTCCGGGGTGAAACCCGAGCAACTAATGAAAAACTGTTTTTT
d_call: -
clone_size: -
j_call: TRBJ1-4
cdr3_length: 18
v_call: TRBV7-9

cdr3_aa: CASSLRARGRGSAHGYTF
cdr3_nt: TGTGCCAGCAGTTTGAGGGCCAGGGGGCGAGGAAGCGCTCATGGCTACACCTTC
d_call: TRBD1
clone_size: -
j_call: TRBJ1-2
cdr3_length: 18
v_call: TRBV7-9

cdr3_aa: CASSLTGTGGRYTF
cdr3_nt: TGTGCCAGCAGCCTCACCGGGACAGGAGGCCGCTACACCTTC
d_call: TRBD1
clone_size: -
j_call: TRBJ1-2
cdr3_length: 14
v_call: TRBV9

cdr3_aa: CASSMEGWGNQPQHF
cdr3_nt: TGTGCCAGTAGTATGGAGGGATGGGGCAATCAGCCCCAGCATTTT
d_call: -
clone_size: -
j_call: TRBJ1-5
cdr3_length: 15
v_call: TRBV19

cdr3_aa: CASSGPGTGYFTEAFF
cdr3_nt: TGCGCCAGCAGCGGGCCCGGGACAGGGTACTTCACTGAAGCTTTCTTT
d_call: TRBD1
clone_size: -
j_call: TRBJ1-1
cdr3_length: 16
v_call: TRBV5-1

cdr3_aa: CASTRTGYGYTF
cdr3_nt: TGTGCCAGCACCCGGACAGGTTATGGCTACACCTTC
d_call: TRBD1
clone_size: -
j_call: TRBJ1-2
cdr3_length: 12
v_call: TRBV7-9

cdr3_aa: CASTSVSGELFF
cdr3_nt: TGTGCCAGCACCTCCGTTAGCGGGGAGCTGTTTTTT
d_call: -
clone_size: few
j_call: TRBJ2-2
cdr3_length: 12
v_call: TRBV3-1/TRBV3-2

cdr3_aa: CASSPLAGGPEETQYF
cdr3_nt: TGTGCCAGCTCACCTCTAGCGGGAGGGCCGGAAGAGACCCAGTACTTC
d_call: TRBD2
clone_size: -
j_call: TRBJ2-5
cdr3_length: 16
v_call: TRBV18

cdr3_aa: CASSSLPADTQYF
cdr3_nt: TGTGCCAGCAGCTCCCTCCCTGCAGATACGCAGTATTTT
d_call: -
clone_size: -
j_call: TRBJ2-3
cdr3_length: 13
v_call: TRBV7-9

cdr3_aa: CASSLSKQGYEQFF
cdr3_nt: TGTGCCAGCAGTTTATCAAAGCAGGGTTATGAGCAGTTCTTC
d_call: -
clone_size: -
j_call: TRBJ2-1
cdr3_length: 14
v_call: TRBV27

cdr3_aa: CASSLTSGRTDTQYF
cdr3_nt: TGTGCCAGCAGTTTAACTAGCGGACGCACAGATACGCAGTATTTT
d_call: TRBD2
clone_size: -
j_call: TRBJ2-3
cdr3_length: 15
v_call: TRBV27

cdr3_aa: CASRLQMNTEAFF
cdr3_nt: TGTGCCAGCAGACTTCAAATGAACACTGAAGCTTTCTTT
d_call: -
clone_size: -
j_call: TRBJ1-1
cdr3_length: 13
v_call: TRBV6-5

cdr3_aa: CASGFLLSPQGENGYTF
cdr3_nt: TGTGCTAGTGGTTTTCTTCTATCCCCACAGGGGGAAAATGGCTACACCTTC
d_call: TRBD1
clone_size: -
j_call: TRBJ1-2
cdr3_length: 17
v_call: TRBV12-5

cdr3_aa: CASSSGREDYGYTF
cdr3_nt: TGTGCCAGTAGCTCAGGCAGGGAAGACTATGGCTACACCTTC
d_call: -
clone_size: -
j_call: TRBJ1-2
cdr3_length: 14
v_call: TRBV19

cdr3_aa: CAWSRGFTDTQYF
cdr3_nt: TGTGCCTGGAGTCGCGGGTTCACAGATACGCAGTATTTT
d_call: -
clone_size: -
j_call: TRBJ2-3
cdr3_length: 13
v_call: TRBV30

cdr3_aa: CASSTRWAGSRNSGANVLTF
cdr3_nt: TGTGCCAGCAGTACCCGGTGGGCGGGGTCTAGAAACTCTGGGGCCAACGTCCTGACTTTC
d_call: -
clone_size: -
j_call: TRBJ2-6
cdr3_length: 20
v_call: TRBV28

cdr3_aa: CASSLVDIPYNEQFF
cdr3_nt: TGTGCCAGCAGCTTAGTTGACATCCCCTACAATGAGCAGTTCTTC
d_call: -
clone_size: -
j_call: TRBJ2-1
cdr3_length: 15
v_call: TRBV11-3

cdr3_aa: CASSLGLAGGWRTGELFF
cdr3_nt: TGTGCCAGCAGCCTCGGACTAGCGGGAGGTTGGAGGACCGGGGAGCTGTTTTTT
d_call: TRBD2
clone_size: -
j_call: TRBJ2-2
cdr3_length: 18
v_call: TRBV9

cdr3_aa: CASSPPLAGPADTQYF
cdr3_nt: TGTGCCAGCAGTCCCCCACTAGCGGGACCCGCAGATACGCAGTATTTT
d_call: TRBD2
clone_size: -
j_call: TRBJ2-3
cdr3_length: 16
v_call: TRBV6-2/TRBV6-3

cdr3_aa: CASSIDTGNEQFF
cdr3_nt: TGTGCCAGTAGTATAGATACCGGCAATGAGCAGTTCTTC
d_call: -
clone_size: -
j_call: TRBJ2-1
cdr3_length: 13
v_call: TRBV19

cdr3_aa: CASSTRQGAWSPLHF
cdr3_nt: TGTGCCAGCAGCACAAGACAGGGGGCATGGTCACCCCTCCACTTT
d_call: TRBD1
clone_size: few
j_call: TRBJ1-6
cdr3_length: 15
v_call: TRBV7-2

cdr3_aa: CAMTSGKSQETQYF
cdr3_nt: TGTGCCATGACCTCAGGCAAATCACAAGAGACCCAGTACTTC
d_call: -
clone_size: -
j_call: TRBJ2-5
cdr3_length: 14
v_call: TRBV5-4

cdr3_aa: CASRSFTGGSDIQYF
cdr3_nt: TGCGCCAGCAGGTCTTTTACGGGAGGCTCGGACATTCAGTACTTC
d_call: TRBD2
clone_size: -
j_call: TRBJ2-4
cdr3_length: 15
v_call: TRBV5-1

cdr3_aa: CASSQNTEAFF
cdr3_nt: TGTGCCAGCAGCCAGAACACTGAAGCTTTCTTT
d_call: -
clone_size: -
j_call: TRBJ1-1
cdr3_length: 11
v_call: TRBV12-3/TRBV12-4

cdr3_aa: CAWSPGTSGEETQYF
cdr3_nt: TGTGCCTGGAGCCCCGGGACTAGCGGAGAAGAGACCCAGTACTTC
d_call: TRBD2
clone_size: -
j_call: TRBJ2-5
cdr3_length: 15
v_call: TRBV30

cdr3_aa: CASSPRDRAGTQYF
cdr3_nt: TGTGCCAGCAGCCCAAGAGACAGGGCGGGAACGCAGTATTTT
d_call: -
clone_size: -
j_call: TRBJ2-3
cdr3_length: 14
v_call: TRBV5-4